This T cell receptor (beta chain) was identified during a study of blood T cell repertoires in COVID-19. On the study more broadly: Researchers got acute and convalescent COVID-19 samples from the United States, Italy and Spain. T cells, B-cell-depleted T cells, or PBMCs supplied cDNA or gDNA.

This CDR3 spans 12 amino acids. Germline assignment: CDR1 SEHNR and CDR2 FQNEAQ (reference sequence). V was cut by 3 bases and J by 2 bases, with 4 bases left in between. Seattle participants joined during active infection and were tracked over time. Under the authors' procedure: Nucleated cell number was recorded as an estimate derived from reference gene primer amplification. Assay used: immunoSEQ multiplex PCR; TCRdb lists only in-frame clones, some missing. V, J and clone size were drawn from that table, and D and trimming were deduced from the DNA. The data contain some 190,000 clones, more than 75% of them singletons.

Material for sequencing was peripheral blood. J is TRBJ2-5 and V is TRBV7-9; D is unclear. This TCR derives from a woman in her sixties or seventies with COVID-19, enrolled during active disease. The CDR3 loop is CASSLLQETQYF. The CDR3, as DNA: TGTGCCAGCAGCTTGTTACAAGAGACCCAGTACTTC.